These 27 T cell receptor beta chains were sequenced from one sample in a study of blood T cell repertoires in COVID-19. The data were produced by immunoSEQ multiplex PCR, yet TCRdb's version contains in-frame clones alone and is incomplete. The sample includes about 290,000 clones, roughly nine tenths of them seen just once. Sequenced: PBMCs or T cells enriched from blood (not recorded which). The receptors originated from a woman between 40 and 50 years old who had recovered from COVID-19.

The chain combines TRBV2 with TRBJ1-1, with unresolved D. Germline V lookup: CDR1 SNHLY, CDR2 FYNNEI. Trimming removed 3 bases from V and 8 bases from J, with 10 bases in between. This CDR3 is built from 12 residues. CDR3 coding DNA: TGTGCCAGCAGTGAGAGTTCGTCAGAAGCTTTCTTT. Protein: CASSESSSEAFF.

The rearrangement links TRBV7-6 to TRBJ1-1; TRBD1 might be the D (6 bases). This CDR3 is 13 amino acids long. Trimming removed 4 bases from V and 4 bases from J, with 10 bases in between. Germline V gene lookup returns CDR1 SGHVS and CDR2 FNYEAQ. CDR3 amino acids: CASSSQGGTEAFF. In DNA, the CDR3 is TGTGCCAGCAGCTCACAGGGTGGCACTGAAGCTTTCTTT.

The V call is TRBV15, the J call TRBJ1-5; no reliable D call. Trimming took off 0 bases at V and 0 bases at J, with 12 bases between the two ends. This CDR3 is built from 17 residues. The V gene's germline CDR1 is LNHNV and CDR2 YYDKDF (reference sequence). Here the CDR3 reads CATSREEQLYSNQPQHF. The CDR3 nucleotides are TGTGCCACCAGCAGAGAGGAACAGCTATATAGCAATCAGCCCCAGCATTTT. Based on the CDR3 plus reference TRBV15 and TRBJ1-5, the full variable domain is DAMVIQNPRYQVTQFGKPVTLSCSQTLNHNVMYWYQQKSSQAPKLLFHYYDKDFNNEADTPDNFQSRRPNTSFCFLDIRSPGLGDTAMYLCATSREEQLYSNQPQHFGDGTRLSIL.

V gene TRBV5-1 combines with J gene TRBJ2-5, with 9 bases identical to TRBD1. There are 15 residues in the CDR3. Per germline, CDR1 SGHRS and CDR2 YFSETQ. V dropped 5 bases and J dropped 5; count of bases not matched to a gene: 10. CDR3 loop: CASSSGTGWSETQYF. The CDR3, as DNA: TGCGCCAGCAGTTCCGGGACAGGGTGGTCGGAGACCCAGTACTTC.

The CDR3 DNA sequence: TGCGCCAGCAGCTTAGGAGGACTAGCGGGAGAAGAGACCCAGTACTTC. Its protein product is CASSLGGLAGEETQYF. The chain couples TRBV5-1 to TRBJ2-5; 13 bases are shared with TRBD2. CDR1 and CDR2 (germline): SGHRS, YFSETQ. Trimming at V came to 2 bases and at J to 3 bases, leaving 4 bases not matched to a gene. This CDR3 is 16 amino acids long.

The chain has TRBV7-2 and TRBJ1-6; tentative D call: TRBD1 (5 bases). The CDR3 length is 17 residues. CDR1 and CDR2 (germline): SGHTA, FQGNSA. The ends were cut back, 1 base at V and 4 bases at J, with 14 bases in the middle. CDR3 sequence: CASSLGVFGGYNSPLHF. In nucleotides, the CDR3 is TGTGCCAGCAGCTTAGGCGTTTTCGGGGGTTATAATTCACCCCTCCACTTT.

V and J are TRBV5-1 and TRBJ2-7; tentative D call: TRBD1 (6 bases). Per the germline V gene, CDR1 is SGHRS and CDR2 is YFSETQ. The CDR3 is 15 residues long. V lost 3 bases to trimming and J lost 5 bases, with 18 bases between them. CDR3 loop: CASSYSAQGRDEQYF. The CDR3 bases are TGCGCCAGCAGCTACTCGGCACAGGGTAGGGACGAGCAGTACTTC. Full variable domain (rest looked up from reference TRBV5-1 and TRBJ2-7): KAGVTQTPRYLIKTRGQQVTLSCSPISGHRSVSWYQQTPGQGLQFLFEYFSETQRNKGNFPGRFSGRQFSNSRSEMNVSTLELGDSALYLCASSYSAQGRDEQYFGPGTRLTVT.

This clone has just a few counts. Here the CDR3 reads CASSRDRESKAFF. The DNA for the CDR3 is TGTGCCAGCAGTAGAGACAGGGAATCGAAAGCTTTCTTT. The rearrangement uses TRBV7-2 and TRBJ1-1, with 7 bases that match TRBD1. CDR1 is SGHTA, CDR2 FQGNSA, per germline. This CDR3 is 13 amino acids long. V shed 6 bases and J 9 bases; nucleotides not matched to a gene: 10. Drawing the rest from reference TRBV7-2 and TRBJ1-1, the complete variable domain is GAGVSQSPSNKVTEKGKDVELRCDPISGHTALYWYRQSLGQGLEFLIYFQGNSAPDKSGLPSDRFSAERTGGSVSTLTIQRTQQEDSAVYLCASSRDRESKAFFGQGTRLTVV.

V gene TRBV20-1 combines with J gene TRBJ1-1; D is uncertain. Germline V gene data show CDR1 as DFQATT and CDR2 as SNEGSKA (reference sequence). The CDR3 length is 11 residues. The CDR3 loop reads CIGSMNTEAFF. The CDR3 region has the DNA TGCATCGGGTCGATGAACACTGAAGCTTTCTTT.

The chain couples TRBV27 to TRBJ1-2; the D gene is possibly TRBD1 (6 bases). CDR3 length: 15 amino acids. Germline values: CDR1 MNHEY, CDR2 SMNVEV (reference sequence). Deletions cut 4 bases from V and 3 bases from J, with 15 bases between. In DNA form, the CDR3 reads TGTGCCAGCAGTTCCCACAGGGAGGGAGACTATGGCTACACCTTC. As protein: CASSSHREGDYGYTF.

The chain carries TRBV5-4 and TRBJ1-3; TRBD1 matches at 8 bases. Germline CDR1 reads SGHNT; CDR2 reads YYREEE (reference sequence). This CDR3 is built from 16 residues. The V segment lost 0 bases and the J segment 0 bases; nucleotides outside the gene matches: 2. CDR3 sequence reads: CASSLGGQASGNTIYF. The CDR3 coding sequence is TGTGCCAGCAGCTTGGGGGGACAGGCCTCTGGAAACACCATATATTTT.

The V call is TRBV18, the J call TRBJ2-5; D remains ambiguous. In germline, CDR1 is KGHSH, CDR2 LQKENI. This CDR3 spans 16 amino acids. The ends were cut back, 3 bases at V and 3 bases at J, with 17 bases in the middle. CDR3 amino acids: CASSPSNSRLKETQYF. CDR3 nucleotides: TGTGCCAGCTCACCTTCGAACAGCCGCTTAAAAGAGACCCAGTACTTC.

This clone was observed a few times. This chain uses TRBV23-1 with TRBJ1-6; no clear D gene. TRBV23-1 is sorted into the ORF group, with uncertain function. The CDR3 sequence is 10 residues long. V was pared by 6 bases and J by 13 bases, with 7 bases between. The CDR3 DNA reads as TGCGCCAGCAGAGAGCTCCCCCTCCACTTT. Its protein is CASRELPLHF.

Here the CDR3 DNA reads TGTGCCAGCAGCTTAGAGCAGAACACTGAAGCTTTCTTT. Amino acid sequence: CASSLEQNTEAFF. The J gene is TRBJ1-1, the V gene TRBV7-6; D remains unclear. V gave up 1 base and J gave up 1 base, with 4 bases separating them. Germline assignment: CDR1 SGHVS and CDR2 FNYEAQ. The CDR3 covers 13 residues.

The chain joins TRBV7-2 to TRBJ2-1; possibly TRBD2 for D (5 bases). This CDR3 comprises 13 residues. Deletions cut 1 base from V and 10 bases from J, with 11 bases between. The V gene's germline CDR1 is SGHTA and CDR2 FQGNSA. The CDR3: CASSLGSRREQFF. CDR3 nucleotide sequence: TGTGCCAGCAGCTTAGGTTCTCGGAGGGAGCAGTTCTTC.

This clone appeared a single time. The chain uses TRBV18 and TRBJ1-4; 7 nucleotides align to TRBD1. CDR3 size: 17 residues. Trimming took 3 bases from V and 8 from J; bases not matched to a gene: 15. The germline gives CDR1 KGHSH, CDR2 LQKENI. The CDR3 coding sequence is TGTGCCAGCTCACCCTTCTCGGCCGGGACAGAAATCGAAAAACTGTTTTTT. This codes for CASSPFSAGTEIEKLFF.

The chain carries TRBV12-3 or TRBV12-4 and TRBJ1-1; D is perhaps TRBD1 (6 bases). This CDR3 is 13 amino acids long. The V end was cut by 6 bases, the J end by 10 bases, with 18 bases between. The CDR3 protein is CASSIRGGSLAFF. The CDR3 DNA reads TGTGCCAGCAGCATAAGGGGGGGCTCTTTAGCTTTCTTT.

V gene TRBV7-8 combines with J gene TRBJ1-4; D remains ambiguous. Germline loops: CDR1 SGHVS, CDR2 FQNEAQ. This CDR3 has 16 amino acids. The V end was cut by 0 bases, the J end by 0 bases, with 8 bases between. CDR3 sequence: CASSLARDATNEKLFF. DNA for the CDR3: TGTGCCAGCAGCTTAGCGCGGGATGCAACTAATGAAAAACTGTTTTTT. The variable domain in full, completed from reference TRBV7-8 and TRBJ1-4, reads GAGVSQSPRYKVAKRGQDVALRCDPISGHVSLFWYQQALGQGPEFLTYFQNEAQLDKSGLPSDRFFAERPEGSVSTLKIQRTQQEDSAVYLCASSLARDATNEKLFFGSGTQLSVL.

The sample holds one count of this clone. The genes are TRBV30 and TRBJ2-7, with D perhaps matching TRBD1 (6 bases). The germline V gene has CDR1 GTSNPN and CDR2 SVGIG (reference sequence). This CDR3 region has 11 residues. Trimming took off 5 bases at V and 3 bases at J, with 8 bases between the two ends. CDR3 coding DNA: TGTGCCTGGGGACAGAACTACGAGCAGTACTTC. It codes for CAWGQNYEQYF.

This clone was detected once. V usage is TRBV4-1 and J usage is TRBJ2-3; D unresolved. The CDR3 contains 14 residues. V lost 2 bases and J 4 bases, leaving 10 bases between the germline ends. Germline V gives CDR1 MGHRA, CDR2 YSYEKL. The CDR3 DNA reads as TGCGCCAGCAGCCAACTTCTAGTGTCAGATACGCAGTATTTT. Protein product: CASSQLLVSDTQYF.

The CDR3 here is CASSLLAGGNSEQFF. The CDR3 nucleotides are TGTGCCAGCAGCCTCCTAGCGGGAGGGAACAGTGAGCAGTTCTTC. The rearrangement joins TRBV3-1 (or the pseudogene TRBV3-2) to TRBJ2-1; 12 nucleotides line up with TRBD2. V lost 4 bases to trimming and J lost 9 bases; unmatched junction nucleotides: 7. The CDR3 covers 15 residues. CDR1 and CDR2 from the germline V gene are LGHDT and YNNKEL (reference sequence).

V is TRBV9 and J is TRBJ1-6; D unresolved. The CDR3 is 14 residues long. The germline gives CDR1 SGDLS, CDR2 YYNGEE. Deletions cut 3 bases from V and 7 bases from J, with 11 bases between. The DNA for the CDR3 is TGTGCCAGCAGCGAACGGGTCGTAAATTCACCCCTCCACTTT. Amino acid sequence: CASSERVVNSPLHF.

This chain links TRBV6-5 with TRBJ1-2; 7 bases are a match to TRBD1. The V gene end was trimmed by 5 bases and the J gene end by 5 bases; junction bases not matched to a gene: 5. The CDR3 covers 13 residues. Germline CDR1 and CDR2: MNHEY and SVGAGI. In DNA, the CDR3 is TGTGCCAGCAGTAGGGGGCTTGGGTATGGCTACACCTTC. Translating gives CASSRGLGYGYTF.

CDR3 amino acids: CASSSIGQWNTGELFF. In nucleotides, the CDR3 is TGTGCCAGTAGTAGTATCGGACAGTGGAACACCGGGGAGCTGTTTTTT. The chain carries TRBV19 and TRBJ2-2, with D tentatively TRBD1 (6 bases). Trimming shortened V by 4 bases and J by 1 base, and 13 bases separated the two germline ends. The CDR3 contains 16 residues. Germline CDR1 is LNHDA and CDR2 is SQIVND (reference sequence).

V usage is TRBV5-1 and J usage is TRBJ2-7; 7 bases are shared with TRBD1. CDR3 length equals 14 residues. V lost 0 bases and J lost 5; bases outside the gene matches: 5. Germline V CDR1 and CDR2: SGHRS, YFSETQ. The DNA of the CDR3 is TGCGCCAGCAGCTTGGGACAGGGTATCGACGAGCAGTACTTC. It specifies CASSLGQGIDEQYF. Supplemented by reference TRBV5-1 and TRBJ2-7, the full variable domain reads KAGVTQTPRYLIKTRGQQVTLSCSPISGHRSVSWYQQTPGQGLQFLFEYFSETQRNKGNFPGRFSGRQFSNSRSEMNVSTLELGDSALYLCASSLGQGIDEQYFGPGTRLTVT.

The rearrangement joins TRBV6-2 or TRBV6-3 to TRBJ1-6; TRBD1 might be the D (5 bases). Germline lookup yields CDR1 MNHEY and CDR2 SVGEGT. CDR3 length equals 14 residues. Trimming took off 5 bases at V and 8 bases at J, with 13 bases between the two ends. CDR3 in amino acids: CASSHGTEDSPLHF. In DNA form, the CDR3 reads TGTGCCAGCAGTCATGGGACTGAGGATTCACCCCTCCACTTT.

The chain recombines TRBV3-1 (or the pseudogene TRBV3-2) with TRBJ1-1, with D unclear. Germline V gene lookup returns CDR1 LGHDT and CDR2 YNNKEL (reference sequence). Trimming took 5 bases from V and 4 from J, leaving 17 bases between them. The CDR3 contains 15 residues. The CDR3 DNA follows: TGTGCCAGCAGCTCCGGTCCAGCTGGGAGCACTGAAGCTTTCTTT. This encodes CASSSGPAGSTEAFF.